The 11 T cell receptor beta chains reported below all come from one sample, sequenced in a study of cytomegalovirus exposure and HLA in healthy donors. The PCR was carried out with 60 Vbeta primers and 13 Jbeta primers. The assay was immunoSEQ multiplex PCR, and TCRdb's table has in-frame clones only and misses some. The sample has around 170,000 clones, approximately 84% seen once. Sequencing was carried out using PBMCs. The source is a woman aged 45-59 years in good health and CMV-seropositive.

This chain joins TRBV7-2 and TRBJ2-1, with 11 bases identical to TRBD1. The CDR3 covers 15 residues. Germline values: CDR1 SGHTA, CDR2 FQGNSA. V dropped 2 bases and J dropped 7; count of bases not matched to a gene: 4. The CDR3 here is CASSLWTGGTNEQFF. The CDR3 bases are TGTGCCAGCAGCTTATGGACAGGGGGCACGAATGAGCAGTTCTTC. Drawing the rest from reference TRBV7-2 and TRBJ2-1, the complete variable domain is GAGVSQSPSNKVTEKGKDVELRCDPISGHTALYWYRQSLGQGLEFLIYFQGNSAPDKSGLPSDRFSAERTGGSVSTLTIQRTQQEDSAVYLCASSLWTGGTNEQFFGPGTRLTVL.

J is TRBJ2-7 and V is TRBV6-6; TRBD1 is a possible D gene (5 bases). The V end lost 5 bases, the J end lost 0 bases, and 8 bases lay between the germline ends. The CDR3 totals 13 residues. Germline CDR1 and CDR2: MNHNY and SVGAGI (reference sequence). CDR3 sequence (DNA): TGTGCCAGCAGTACAGGTAGCTCCTACGAGCAGTACTTC. Its protein product is CASSTGSSYEQYF.

This clone occurred a few times. The J gene is TRBJ1-1, the V gene TRBV29-1; 10 nucleotides line up with TRBD1. CDR3 length: 12 residues. V lost 2 bases to trimming and J lost 11 bases; unmatched junction nucleotides: 5. Germline CDR1 is SQVTM and CDR2 is ANQGSEA. CDR3 DNA sequence: TGCAGCGTTGAACAGGGACAGGGGTCCGCTTTCTTT. Protein: CSVEQGQGSAFF. Combining the CDR3 with reference TRBV29-1 and TRBJ1-1 gives the whole variable domain SAVISQKPSRDICQRGTSLTIQCQVDSQVTMMFWYRQQPGQSLTLIATANQGSEATYESGFVIDKFPISRPNLTFSTLTVSNMSPEDSSIYLCSVEQGQGSAFFGQGTRLTVV.

This clone showed up just once. As DNA, the CDR3 is TGTGCCACCAGCAGAGAAGCGGGGGGGGGAGAAGAGACCCAGTACTTC. Amino acids: CATSREAGGGEETQYF. The V gene is TRBV15, the J gene TRBJ2-5; 10 bases line up with TRBD2. The CDR3 is 16 residues long. From germline, CDR1 is LNHNV and CDR2 YYDKDF (reference sequence). V dropped 0 bases and J dropped 3; count of bases not matched to a gene: 4.

Remarks on this clone: The junction differs from germline at one of its ends, possibly a read error. The V call is TRBV5-4, the J call TRBJ2-5; maybe TRBD1 (6 bases). Germline lookup yields CDR1 SGHNT and CDR2 YYREEE (reference sequence). The CDR3 length is 12 residues. CDR3 protein: CAYSGVQETQYF. In nucleotides, the CDR3 is TGCGCTTATTCAGGGGTCCAAGAGACCCAGTACTTC.

The chain uses TRBV6-5 and TRBJ1-6, with D possibly being TRBD1 (6 bases). This CDR3 contains 14 residues. V shed 7 bases and J shed 5 bases, with 12 bases lying between them. Germline lookup yields CDR1 MNHEY and CDR2 SVGAGI. CDR3 protein: CASTPGQNNSPLHF. The CDR3 region has the DNA TGTGCCAGCACCCCCGGACAGAATAATTCACCCCTCCACTTT.

The chain uses TRBV6-1 and TRBJ1-6; D may be TRBD1 (5 bases). Germline V gene data show CDR1 as MNHNS and CDR2 as SASEGT. The V end lost 0 bases, the J end lost 10 bases, and 13 bases lay between the germline ends. This CDR3 contains 15 residues. CDR3 in amino acids: CASSEASRVESPLHF. Written as DNA, the CDR3 is TGTGCCAGCAGTGAAGCGTCCAGGGTCGAATCACCCCTCCACTTT.

This clone has only a few counts. The chain uses TRBV19 and TRBJ2-1; a possible D gene is TRBD1 (5 bases). The CDR3 is 15 residues long. The V gene's germline CDR1 is LNHDA and CDR2 SQIVND (reference sequence). The V and J ends lost 3 bases and 10 bases respectively, with 19 bases between them. CDR3 DNA sequence: TGTGCCAGTAGTATGAGTAGGCTGGGGCGGACGGAGCAGTTCTTC. Amino acid sequence: CASSMSRLGRTEQFF.

The CDR3 nucleotides are TGTGCCAGCATTGACCTCCCCCAGACTTTTCAGCTCTCACCCCTCCACTTT. Its protein product is CASIDLPQTFQLSPLHF. The chain is built from TRBV21-1 and TRBJ1-6. TRBV21-1 constitutes a pseudogene. CDR3 length: 17 amino acids.

The rearrangement uses TRBV2 and TRBJ2-5, with 7 bases identical to TRBD1. The CDR3 has 14 amino acids. Trimming cost V 2 bases and J 4 bases; bases outside gene matches: 4. The germline V gene encodes CDR1 SNHLY and CDR2 FYNNEI. The CDR3 reads CASSESTGVETQYF. The CDR3 DNA reads TGTGCCAGCAGTGAAAGTACAGGGGTAGAGACCCAGTACTTC.

The chain carries TRBV20-1 and TRBJ2-5, with TRBD1 identical over 8 bases. V shed 6 bases and J 6 bases; nucleotides not matched to a gene: 3. The length of the CDR3 is 11 residues. Germline assignment: CDR1 DFQATT and CDR2 SNEGSKA (reference sequence). The CDR3 region has the DNA TGCAGTGCCAACAGGGGGAAGACCCAGTACTTC. Residues: CSANRGKTQYF.